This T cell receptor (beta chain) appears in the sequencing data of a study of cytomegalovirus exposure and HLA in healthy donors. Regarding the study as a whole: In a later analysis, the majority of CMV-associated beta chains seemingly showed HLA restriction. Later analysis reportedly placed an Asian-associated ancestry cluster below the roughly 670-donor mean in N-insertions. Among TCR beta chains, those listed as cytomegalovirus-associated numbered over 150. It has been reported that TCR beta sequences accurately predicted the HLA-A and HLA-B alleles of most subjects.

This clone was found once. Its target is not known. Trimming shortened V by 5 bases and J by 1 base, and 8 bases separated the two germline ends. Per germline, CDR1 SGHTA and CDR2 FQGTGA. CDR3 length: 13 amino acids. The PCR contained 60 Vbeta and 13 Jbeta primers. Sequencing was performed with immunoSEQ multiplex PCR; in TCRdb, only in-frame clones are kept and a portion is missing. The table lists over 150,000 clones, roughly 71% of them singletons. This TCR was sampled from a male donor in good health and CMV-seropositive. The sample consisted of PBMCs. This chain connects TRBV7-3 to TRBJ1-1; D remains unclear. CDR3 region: CASSLGRNTEAFF. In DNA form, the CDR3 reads TGTGCCAGCAGCCTTGGTAGGAACACTGAAGCTTTCTTT. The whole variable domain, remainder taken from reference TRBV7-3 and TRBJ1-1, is GAGVSQTPSNKVTEKGKYVELRCDPISGHTALYWYRQSLGQGPEFLIYFQGTGAADDSGLPNDRFFAVRPEGSVSTLKIQRTERGDSAVYLCASSLGRNTEAFFGQGTRLTVV.